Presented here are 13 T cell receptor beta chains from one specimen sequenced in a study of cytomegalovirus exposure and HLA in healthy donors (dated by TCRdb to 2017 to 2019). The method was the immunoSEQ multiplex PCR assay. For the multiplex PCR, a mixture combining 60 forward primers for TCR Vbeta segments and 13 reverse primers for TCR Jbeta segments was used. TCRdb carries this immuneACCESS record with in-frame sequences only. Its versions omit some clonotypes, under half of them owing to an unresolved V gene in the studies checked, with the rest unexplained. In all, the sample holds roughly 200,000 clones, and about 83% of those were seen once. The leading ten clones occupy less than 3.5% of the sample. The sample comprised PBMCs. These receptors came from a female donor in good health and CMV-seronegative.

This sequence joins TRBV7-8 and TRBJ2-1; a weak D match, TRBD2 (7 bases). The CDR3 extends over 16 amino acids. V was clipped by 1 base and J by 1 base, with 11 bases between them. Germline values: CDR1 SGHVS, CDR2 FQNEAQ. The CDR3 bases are TGTGCCAGCAGCTTAGAAGGGGGGGGGTCCTACAATGAGCAGTTCTTC. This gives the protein CASSLEGGGSYNEQFF.

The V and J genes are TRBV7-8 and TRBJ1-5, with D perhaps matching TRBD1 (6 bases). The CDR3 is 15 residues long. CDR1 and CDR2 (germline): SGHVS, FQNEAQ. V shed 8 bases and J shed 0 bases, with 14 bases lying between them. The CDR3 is CASGPGANSNQPQHF. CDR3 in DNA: TGTGCCAGCGGACCAGGGGCTAATAGCAATCAGCCCCAGCATTTT.

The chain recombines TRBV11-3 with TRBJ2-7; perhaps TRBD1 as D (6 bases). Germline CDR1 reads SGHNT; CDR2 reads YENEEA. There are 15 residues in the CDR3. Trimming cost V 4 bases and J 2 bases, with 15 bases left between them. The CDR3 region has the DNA TGTGCCAGCAGCTCCACCCGACAGGCCACCTACGAGCAGTACTTC. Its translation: CASSSTRQATYEQYF.

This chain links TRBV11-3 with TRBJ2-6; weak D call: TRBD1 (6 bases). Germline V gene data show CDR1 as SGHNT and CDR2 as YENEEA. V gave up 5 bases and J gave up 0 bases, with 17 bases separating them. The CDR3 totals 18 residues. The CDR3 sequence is CASSTAQGPNSGANVLTF. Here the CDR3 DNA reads TGTGCCAGCAGCACCGCACAGGGTCCCAACTCTGGGGCCAACGTCCTGACTTTC.

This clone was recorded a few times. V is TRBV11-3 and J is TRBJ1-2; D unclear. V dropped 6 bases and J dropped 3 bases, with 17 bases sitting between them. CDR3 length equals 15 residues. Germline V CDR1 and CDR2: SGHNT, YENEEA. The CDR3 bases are TGTGCCAGCAGAGCCTTCGGGCACGGGGACTATGGCTACACCTTC. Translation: CASRAFGHGDYGYTF.

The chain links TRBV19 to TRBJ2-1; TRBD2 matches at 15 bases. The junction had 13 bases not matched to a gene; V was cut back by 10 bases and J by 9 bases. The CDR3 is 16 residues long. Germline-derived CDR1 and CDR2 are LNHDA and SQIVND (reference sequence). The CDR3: CATKPGLAGGLGEQFF. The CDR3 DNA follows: TGTGCCACCAAACCAGGACTAGCGGGAGGGCTCGGTGAGCAGTTCTTC.

DNA for the CDR3: TGTGCCAGCAGCGTAGTTGGACTAGAGGCAGATACGCAGTATTTT. As protein: CASSVVGLEADTQYF. This chain links TRBV9 with TRBJ2-3, with TRBD2 matching over 7 bases. With V trimmed by 0 bases and J by 4 bases, 5 bases remained unmatched. CDR1 SGDLS and CDR2 YYNGEE come from the germline V gene. CDR3 size: 15 residues.

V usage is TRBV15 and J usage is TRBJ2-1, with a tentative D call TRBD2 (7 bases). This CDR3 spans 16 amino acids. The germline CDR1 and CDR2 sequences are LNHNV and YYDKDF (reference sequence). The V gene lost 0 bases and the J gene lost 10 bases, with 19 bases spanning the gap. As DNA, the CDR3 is TGTGCCACCAGCAGAGATTGGGTTTCGGGGGGCAACGAGCAGTTCTTC. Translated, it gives CATSRDWVSGGNEQFF.

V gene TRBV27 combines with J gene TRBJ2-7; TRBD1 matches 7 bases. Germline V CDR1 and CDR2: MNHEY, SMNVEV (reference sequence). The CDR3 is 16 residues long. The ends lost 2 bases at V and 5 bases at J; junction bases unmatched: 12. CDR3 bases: TGTGCCAGCAGTTTACTTGGACAGGCCCTCCTCAACGAGCAGTACTTC. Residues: CASSLLGQALLNEQYF.

The CDR3 reads CASSQDKRTGWAYEQYF. The CDR3 DNA sequence: TGCGCCAGCAGCCAAGATAAACGAACAGGGTGGGCCTACGAGCAGTACTTC. The V and J genes are TRBV4-1 and TRBJ2-7; TRBD1 is a possible D gene (6 bases). CDR3 length equals 17 residues. Germline CDR1 reads MGHRA; CDR2 reads YSYEKL. The V gene lost 0 bases and the J gene lost 2 bases, with 17 bases spanning the gap.

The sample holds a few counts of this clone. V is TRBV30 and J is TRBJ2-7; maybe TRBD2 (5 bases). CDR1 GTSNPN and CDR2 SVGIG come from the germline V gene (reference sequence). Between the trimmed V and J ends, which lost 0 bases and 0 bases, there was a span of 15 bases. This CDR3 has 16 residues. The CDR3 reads CAWSVRSGTPSYEQYF. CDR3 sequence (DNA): TGTGCCTGGAGTGTACGGAGCGGCACTCCCTCCTACGAGCAGTACTTC. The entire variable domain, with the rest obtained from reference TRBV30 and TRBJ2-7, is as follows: SQTIHQWPATLVQPVGSPLSLECTVEGTSNPNLYWYRQAAGRGLQLLFYSVGIGQISSEVPQNLSASRPQDRQFILSSKKLLLSDSGFYLCAWSVRSGTPSYEQYFGPGTRLTVT.

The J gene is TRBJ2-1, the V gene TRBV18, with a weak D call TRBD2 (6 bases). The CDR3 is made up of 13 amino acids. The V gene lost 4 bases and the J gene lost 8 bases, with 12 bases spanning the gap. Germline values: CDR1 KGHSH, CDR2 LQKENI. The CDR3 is CASSQGTSDEQFF. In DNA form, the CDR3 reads TGTGCCAGCTCACAGGGGACTTCGGATGAGCAGTTCTTC.

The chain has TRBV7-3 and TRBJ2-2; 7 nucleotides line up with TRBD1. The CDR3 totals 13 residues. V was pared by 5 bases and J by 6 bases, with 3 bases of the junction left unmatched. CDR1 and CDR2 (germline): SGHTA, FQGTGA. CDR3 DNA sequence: TGTGCCAGCAGCCCCCAGGGGGCCGGGGAGCTGTTTTTT. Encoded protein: CASSPQGAGELFF.